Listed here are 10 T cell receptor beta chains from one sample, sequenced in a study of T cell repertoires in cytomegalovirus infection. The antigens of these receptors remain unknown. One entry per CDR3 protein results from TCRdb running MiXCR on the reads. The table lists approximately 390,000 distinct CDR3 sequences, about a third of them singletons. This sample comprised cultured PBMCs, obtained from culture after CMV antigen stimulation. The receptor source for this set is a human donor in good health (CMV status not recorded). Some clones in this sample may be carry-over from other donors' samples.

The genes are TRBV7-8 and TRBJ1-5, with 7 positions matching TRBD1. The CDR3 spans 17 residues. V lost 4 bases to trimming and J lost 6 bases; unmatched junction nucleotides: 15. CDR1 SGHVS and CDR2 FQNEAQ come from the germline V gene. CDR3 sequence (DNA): TGTGCCAGCAGCTCCTCGGAGAGACAGGGCCGGGGTCAGCCCCAGCATTTT. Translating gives CASSSSERQGRGQPQHF.

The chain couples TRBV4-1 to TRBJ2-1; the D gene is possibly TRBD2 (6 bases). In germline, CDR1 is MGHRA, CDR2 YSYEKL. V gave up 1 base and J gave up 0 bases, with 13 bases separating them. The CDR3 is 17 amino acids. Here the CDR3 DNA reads TGCGCCAGCAGCCAAGTTCTAGCGCCCTTCTCCTACAATGAGCAGTTCTTC. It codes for CASSQVLAPFSYNEQFF.

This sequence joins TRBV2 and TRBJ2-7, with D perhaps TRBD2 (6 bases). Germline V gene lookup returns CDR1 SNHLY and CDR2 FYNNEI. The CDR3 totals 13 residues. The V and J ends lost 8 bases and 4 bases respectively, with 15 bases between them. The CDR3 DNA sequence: TGTGCCAGCCTAAGGGACTCCTTTTACGAGCAGTACGTC. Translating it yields CASLRDSFYEQYV.

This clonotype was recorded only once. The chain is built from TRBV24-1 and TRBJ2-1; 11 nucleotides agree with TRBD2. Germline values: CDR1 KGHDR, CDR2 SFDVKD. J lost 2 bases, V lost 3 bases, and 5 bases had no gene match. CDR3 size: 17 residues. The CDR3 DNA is TGTGCCACCAGTGATCCAAGTAGCGGGAGGGCCTACAATGAGCAGTTCTTC. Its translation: CATSDPSSGRAYNEQFF.

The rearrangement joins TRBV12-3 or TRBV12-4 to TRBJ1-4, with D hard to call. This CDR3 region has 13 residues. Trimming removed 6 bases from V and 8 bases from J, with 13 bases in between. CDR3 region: CASRQTAFEKLFF. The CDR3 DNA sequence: TGTGCCAGCAGACAGACTGCGTTCGAAAAACTGTTTTTT.

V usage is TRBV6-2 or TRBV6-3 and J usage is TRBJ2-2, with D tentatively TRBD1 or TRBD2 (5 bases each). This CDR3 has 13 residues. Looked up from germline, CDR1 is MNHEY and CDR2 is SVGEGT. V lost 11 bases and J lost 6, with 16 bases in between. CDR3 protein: CALRGRVPGELFF. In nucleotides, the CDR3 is TGTGCCCTTCGGGGCAGGGTCCCCGGGGAGCTGTTTTTT.

DNA for the CDR3: TGTGCCAGCAGCTTAGCGCTTAGTCGGGAGCAGTTCTTC. It translates to CASSLALSREQFF. V gene TRBV7-9 combines with J gene TRBJ2-1, with unresolved D. V was trimmed by 0 bases and J by 10 bases, leaving 10 bases between them. The CDR3 runs to 13 residues. The germline V gene has CDR1 SEHNR and CDR2 FQNEAQ (reference sequence).

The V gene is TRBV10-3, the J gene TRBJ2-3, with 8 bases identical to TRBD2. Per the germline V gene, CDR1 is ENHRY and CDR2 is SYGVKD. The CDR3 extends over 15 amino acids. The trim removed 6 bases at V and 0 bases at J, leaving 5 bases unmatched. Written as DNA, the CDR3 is TGTGCCATCAGACCTAGCGGGTCTAGCACAGATACGCAGTATTTT. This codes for CAIRPSGSSTDTQYF.

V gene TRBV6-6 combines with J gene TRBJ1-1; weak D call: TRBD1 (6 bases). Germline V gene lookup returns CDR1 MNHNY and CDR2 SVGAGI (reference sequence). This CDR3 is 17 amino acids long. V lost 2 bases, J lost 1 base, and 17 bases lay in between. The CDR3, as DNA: TGTGCCAGCAGTTACCCCCTAACGGCAGGGGAGAACACTGAAGCTTTCTTT. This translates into CASSYPLTAGENTEAFF.

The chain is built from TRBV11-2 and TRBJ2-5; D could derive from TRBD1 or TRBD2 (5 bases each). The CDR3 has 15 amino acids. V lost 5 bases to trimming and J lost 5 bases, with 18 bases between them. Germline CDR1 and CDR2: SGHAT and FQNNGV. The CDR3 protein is CASSRLPGSRETQYF. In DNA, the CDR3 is TGTGCCAGCAGCCGGTTGCCAGGGAGCCGCGAGACCCAGTACTTC. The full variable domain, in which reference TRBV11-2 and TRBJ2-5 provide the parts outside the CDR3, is EAGVAQSPRYKIIEKRQSVAFWCNPISGHATLYWYQQILGQGPKLLIQFQNNGVVDDSQLPKDRFSAERLKGVDSTLKIQPAKLEDSAVYLCASSRLPGSRETQYFGPGTRLLVL.